This T cell receptor beta chain stems from a study of T cell responses to AZD1222 COVID-19 vaccine. Study context: Timing groups of about 4 and about 12 weeks for second doses were pooled.

CDR3 size: 13 residues. Germline loops: CDR1 GTSNPN, CDR2 SVGIG (reference sequence). V lost 2 bases and J 0 bases, leaving 7 bases between the germline ends. Sequenced by immunoSEQ multiplex PCR; TCRdb stores in-frame clones only, minus some. The table records over 100,000 clones, about 89% of them present only once. Overall study findings and caveats: Close to half of all spike-specific TCRs reportedly target regions of the variants that are unmutated. Clonal diversity was possibly underestimated, and the donors were mostly white British, with more females. Spike-spanning, vaccine-associated CD4 TCRs were dominant at 160-218 and 743-854.

As regards this clone: Its antigen remains unknown.

The gene calls are TRBV30 and TRBJ1-1; weak D call: TRBD1 (5 bases). This TCR came from an adult in good health. Source: peripheral blood, taken on day 0 of AZD1222 vaccination. The CDR3 reads CAWSLGLNTEAFF. CDR3 DNA: TGTGCCTGGAGTTTGGGGCTGAACACTGAAGCTTTCTTT.